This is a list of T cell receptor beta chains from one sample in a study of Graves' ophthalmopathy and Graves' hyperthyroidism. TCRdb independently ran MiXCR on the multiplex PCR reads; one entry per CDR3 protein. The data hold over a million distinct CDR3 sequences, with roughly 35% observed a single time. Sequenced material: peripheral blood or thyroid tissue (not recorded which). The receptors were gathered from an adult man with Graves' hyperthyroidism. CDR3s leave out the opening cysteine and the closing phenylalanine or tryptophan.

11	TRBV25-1	ASSGDYLWEQY
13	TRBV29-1	SVLPTGTVKETQY
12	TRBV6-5	ASSIQGLSYEQY
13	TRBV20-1	SARPWTGSNEKLF
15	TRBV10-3	AIRAGTASSYNSPLH
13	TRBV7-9	ASSQDSGFRYGYT
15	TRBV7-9	ASSETGTGGRNTEAF
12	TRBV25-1	ASGGQGKLSPLH
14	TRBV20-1	SARVPSTGLALAQY
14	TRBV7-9	ASSQSRGGGPYEQY
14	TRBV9	ASSANDRGENNEAF
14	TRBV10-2	ASNREVNYGYTEAF
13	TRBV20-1	SASEGARVNQPQH
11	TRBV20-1	SASLETSYEQY
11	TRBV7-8	ASSSGEAETQY
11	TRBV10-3	AIGTGVNTEAF
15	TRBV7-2	ASSLVLGARDQETQY
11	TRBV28	ASSFSRVDEQY
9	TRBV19	ASSARYGYT
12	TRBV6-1	ASSEAGDTGELF
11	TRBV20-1	SAPELVRSIYT
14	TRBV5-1	ASSLLQGGYNSPLH
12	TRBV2	ASSQLGGNQPQH
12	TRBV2	ASSVETGNEKLF
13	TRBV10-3	AISDQIGGHTEAF
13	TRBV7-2	ASSKEGSGRETQY
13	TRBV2	ASSEAPDRGYGYT
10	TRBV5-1	ASSTGGGKLF
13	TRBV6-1	ASIHRDGSQETQY
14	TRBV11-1	ASSLRPAFKTNVLT
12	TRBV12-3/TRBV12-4	ASTVGGVNTEAF